A selection of T cell receptor beta chains follows, all from one sample in a study of blood T cell repertoires in COVID-19. Measured with immunoSEQ multiplex PCR; TCRdb has only the in-frame clones, and not every one. The sample lists around 470,000 clones, roughly 87% occurring once. Sequenced input: PBMCs or T cells enriched from blood (not recorded which). These receptors came from a man between 18 and 35 years old who had recovered from COVID-19. Each CDR3 is given with its conserved first and last residue. D genes are given only for firm matches. For some rows the clone size is stated as once, few or many, or as a class when expanded; others skip it.

clone_size	j_call	v_call	d_call	cdr3_aa	cdr3_nt
-	TRBJ1-4	TRBV30	-	CAWSVLRGEKLFF	TGTGCCTGGAGTGTGTTGCGTGGTGAAAAACTGTTTTTT
-	TRBJ1-3	TRBV3-1/TRBV3-2	TRBD1	CASSRIDGQGSGNTIYF	TGTGCCAGCAGCCGAATAGACGGACAGGGCTCTGGAAACACCATATATTTT
-	TRBJ2-5	TRBV27	TRBD2	CASRSGLAGGETQYF	TGTGCCAGCAGATCGGGACTAGCGGGAGGAGAGACCCAGTACTTC
-	TRBJ1-3	TRBV10-3	-	CAISERGSSGNTIYF	TGTGCCATCAGTGAGAGAGGCAGCTCTGGAAACACCATATATTTT
once	TRBJ2-2	TRBV4-1	TRBD2	CASSTKIWTSGSLVGELFF	TGCGCCAGCAGCACCAAGATCTGGACTAGCGGGAGTCTCGTCGGGGAGCTGTTTTTT
-	TRBJ2-5	TRBV19	TRBD1	CASSLQGALRETQYF	TGTGCCAGTAGTCTACAGGGGGCGCTTCGGGAGACCCAGTACTTC
-	TRBJ2-7	TRBV27	-	CASSLRVAGPYYEQYF	TGTGCCAGCAGTTTACGGGTTGCGGGCCCTTACTACGAGCAGTACTTC
-	TRBJ2-1	TRBV27	-	CASSLLGVQSNEQFF	TGTGCCAGCAGTTTACTAGGGGTGCAAAGCAATGAGCAGTTCTTC
-	TRBJ2-7	TRBV11-3	-	CASSLGQREQYF	TGTGCCAGCAGCTTAGGGCAGCGGGAGCAGTACTTC
many	TRBJ1-4	TRBV6-1	-	CASSERGRVNEKLFF	TGTGCCAGCAGTGAACGGGGTAGGGTTAATGAAAAACTGTTTTTT
-	TRBJ1-3	TRBV5-8	-	CASSLVLVRSGNTIYF	TGTGCCAGCAGCTTGGTCCTGGTGCGCTCTGGAAACACCATATATTTT
-	TRBJ1-3	TRBV18	-	CASSPGTAGNTIYF	TGTGCCAGCTCACCAGGTACAGCTGGAAACACCATATATTTT
once	TRBJ2-2	TRBV3-1/TRBV3-2	TRBD2	CASSQGAGGRTGELFF	TGTGCCAGCAGCCAAGGAGCGGGGGGGAGAACCGGGGAGCTGTTTTTT
-	TRBJ1-2	TRBV5-4	-	CASSLDSGGSYGYTF	TGTGCCAGCAGCTTGGATTCCGGGGGGAGCTATGGCTACACCTTC
-	TRBJ1-4	TRBV28	TRBD1	CASSFGNRGGRVNEKLFF	TGTGCCAGCAGTTTTGGCAACAGGGGTGGCAGGGTAAATGAAAAACTGTTTTTT
-	TRBJ1-4	TRBV28	TRBD1	CASSLGTGSRATNEKLFF	TGTGCCAGCAGTTTGGGGACAGGATCGAGAGCAACTAATGAAAAACTGTTTTTT
-	TRBJ1-1	TRBV7-9	TRBD1	CASSRDRGTFF	TGTGCCAGCAGCCGGGACAGGGGAACTTTCTTT
-	TRBJ1-1	TRBV7-9	-	CASSRTDTEAFF	TGTGCCAGCAGCCGGACAGACACTGAAGCTTTCTTT
-	TRBJ1-1	TRBV12-3/TRBV12-4	-	CASSFGGTEAFF	TGTGCCAGCAGTTTCGGCGGAACTGAAGCTTTCTTT
-	TRBJ1-1	TRBV6-2/TRBV6-3	TRBD1	CASSSIRGQGLNTEAFF	TGTGCCAGCAGTTCCATCAGGGGACAGGGATTGAACACTGAAGCTTTCTTT
-	TRBJ1-5	TRBV27	-	CATRPGLLAVEPQHF	TGTGCCACCCGACCGGGACTCCTGGCCGTCGAGCCCCAGCATTTT
-	TRBJ1-1	TRBV19	-	CASRNPRPGIMNTEAFF	TGTGCCAGTAGAAACCCACGACCAGGTATCATGAACACTGAAGCTTTCTTT
-	TRBJ1-6	TRBV27	-	CASGMERGNSPLHF	TGTGCCAGCGGGATGGAACGGGGGAATTCACCCCTCCACTTT
-	TRBJ1-6	TRBV2	TRBD1	CASSEGQPIPGSPLHF	TGTGCCAGCAGTGAGGGACAGCCTATCCCCGGATCACCCCTCCACTTT
-	TRBJ2-7	TRBV27	TRBD2	CASRDKLAGRREQYF	TGTGCCAGCAGGGATAAACTAGCGGGAAGGAGGGAGCAGTACTTC